What follows describes a single T cell receptor beta chain. Antigen unknown. Primed by a sample-barcoded 5' primer and a J-beta primer mix, a second PCR proceeded for 7 to 11 cycles. MiXCR was run by TCRdb on the 5' RACE reads, yielding one entry per CDR3 protein. The table lists about 720,000 distinct CDR3 sequences, about a fifth of them singletons. Isolated per sample were at least 6.5 million PBMCs. The record originates from a study of blood T cells in healthy people across ages. Study-wide findings and caveats: TCR beta diversity was tightly associated with the proportion of naive T cells. Estimated diversity across one million T cells was deemed an underestimate.

This sequence originates from a man in his 70s in good health. The sequencing sample was made of blood.

Here the CDR3 reads CASSQVVGTGAQYF. The CDR3 nucleotides read TGCGCCAGCAGCCAAGTTGTGGGGACGGGAGCGCAGTATTTT. The gene calls are TRBV4-3 and TRBJ2-3; weak D call: TRBD2 (6 bases). The CDR3 is 14 amino acids. Trimming stripped 1 base from V and 10 bases from J, with 15 bases between. Germline V gene data show CDR1 as LGHNA and CDR2 as YSLEER.